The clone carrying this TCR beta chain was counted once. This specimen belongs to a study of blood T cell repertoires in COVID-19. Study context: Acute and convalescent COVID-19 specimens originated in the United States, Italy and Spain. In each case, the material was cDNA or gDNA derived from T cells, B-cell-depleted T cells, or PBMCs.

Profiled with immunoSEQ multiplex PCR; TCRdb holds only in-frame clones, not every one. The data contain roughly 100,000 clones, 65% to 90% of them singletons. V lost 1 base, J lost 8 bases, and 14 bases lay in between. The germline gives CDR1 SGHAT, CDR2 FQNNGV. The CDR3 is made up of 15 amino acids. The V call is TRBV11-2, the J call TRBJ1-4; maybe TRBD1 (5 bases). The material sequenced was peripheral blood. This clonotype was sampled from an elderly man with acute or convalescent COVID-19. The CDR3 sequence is CASSLGGFGNEKLFF. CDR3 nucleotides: TGTGCCAGCAGCTTAGGGGGCTTCGGAAACGAAAAACTGTTTTTT.